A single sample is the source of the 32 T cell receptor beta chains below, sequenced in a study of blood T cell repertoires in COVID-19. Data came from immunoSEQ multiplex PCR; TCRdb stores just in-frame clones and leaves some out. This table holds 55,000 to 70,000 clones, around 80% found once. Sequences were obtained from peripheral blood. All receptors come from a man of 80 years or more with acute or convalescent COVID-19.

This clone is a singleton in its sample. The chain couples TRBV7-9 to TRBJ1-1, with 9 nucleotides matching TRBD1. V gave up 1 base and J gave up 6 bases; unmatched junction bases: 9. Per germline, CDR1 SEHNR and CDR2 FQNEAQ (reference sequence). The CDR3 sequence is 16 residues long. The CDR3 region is CASSLDLGQGQPEAFF. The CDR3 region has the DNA TGTGCCAGCAGCTTAGATCTTGGACAGGGGCAACCTGAAGCTTTCTTT.

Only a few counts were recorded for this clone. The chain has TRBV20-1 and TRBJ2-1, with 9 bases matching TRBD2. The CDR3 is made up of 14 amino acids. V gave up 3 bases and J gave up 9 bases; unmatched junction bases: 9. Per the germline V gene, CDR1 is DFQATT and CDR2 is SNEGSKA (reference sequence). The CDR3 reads CSASSLAGFGEQFF. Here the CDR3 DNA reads TGCAGTGCTAGTTCGCTAGCGGGATTCGGTGAGCAGTTCTTC.

CDR3: CASSLVVRGGEQYF. Written as DNA, the CDR3 is TGTGCCAGCAGCTTAGTAGTCAGGGGCGGAGAGCAGTACTTC. The chain has TRBV7-2 and TRBJ2-7, with D perhaps TRBD1 (6 bases). V was shortened by 1 base and J by 7 bases, with 14 bases between the two germline ends. Germline CDR1 reads SGHTA; CDR2 reads FQGNSA. The CDR3 covers 14 residues.

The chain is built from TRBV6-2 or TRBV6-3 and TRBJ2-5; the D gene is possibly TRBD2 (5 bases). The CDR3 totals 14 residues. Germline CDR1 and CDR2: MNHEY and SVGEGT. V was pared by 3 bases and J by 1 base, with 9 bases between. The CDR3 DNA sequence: TGTGCCAGCAGTTATTCGGACTTCCAAGAGACCCAGTACTTC. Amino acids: CASSYSDFQETQYF.

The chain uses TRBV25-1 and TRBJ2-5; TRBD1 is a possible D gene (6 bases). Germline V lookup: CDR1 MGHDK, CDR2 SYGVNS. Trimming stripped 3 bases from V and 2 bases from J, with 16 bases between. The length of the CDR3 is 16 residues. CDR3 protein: CASSDNRVGVQETQYF. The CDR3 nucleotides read TGTGCCAGCAGTGATAACAGGGTCGGGGTTCAAGAGACCCAGTACTTC.

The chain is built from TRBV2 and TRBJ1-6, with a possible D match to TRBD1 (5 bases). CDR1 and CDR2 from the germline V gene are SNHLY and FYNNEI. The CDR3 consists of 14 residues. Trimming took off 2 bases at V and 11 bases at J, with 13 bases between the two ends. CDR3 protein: CASSESGTYTPLHF. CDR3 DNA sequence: TGTGCCAGCAGTGAATCCGGGACTTATACACCCCTCCACTTT.

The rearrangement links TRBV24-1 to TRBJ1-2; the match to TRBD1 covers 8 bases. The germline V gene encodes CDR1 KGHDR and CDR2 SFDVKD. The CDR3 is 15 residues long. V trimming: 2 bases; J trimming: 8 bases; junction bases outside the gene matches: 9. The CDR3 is CATSDSAQGASGYTF. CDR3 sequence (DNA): TGTGCCACCAGTGATTCCGCCCAGGGGGCTTCCGGCTACACCTTC.

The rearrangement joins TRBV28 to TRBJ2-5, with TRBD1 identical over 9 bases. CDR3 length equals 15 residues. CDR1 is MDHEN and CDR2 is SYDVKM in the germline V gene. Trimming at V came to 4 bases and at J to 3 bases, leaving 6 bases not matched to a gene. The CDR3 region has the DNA TGTGCCAGCAGTTCCTCGGGACAGGGAAAAGAGACCCAGTACTTC. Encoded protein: CASSSSGQGKETQYF.

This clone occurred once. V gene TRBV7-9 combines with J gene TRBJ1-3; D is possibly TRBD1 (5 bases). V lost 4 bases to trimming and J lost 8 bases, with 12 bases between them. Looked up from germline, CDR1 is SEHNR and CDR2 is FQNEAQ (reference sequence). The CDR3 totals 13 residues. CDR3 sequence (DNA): TGTGCCAGCAGCTCAGGGATGGGCGACACCATATATTTT. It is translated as CASSSGMGDTIYF. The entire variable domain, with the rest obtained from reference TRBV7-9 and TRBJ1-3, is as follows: DTGVSQNPRHKITKRGQNVTFRCDPISEHNRLYWYRQTLGQGPEFLTYFQNEAQLEKSRLLSDRFSAERPKGSFSTLEIQRTEQGDSAMYLCASSSGMGDTIYFGEGSWLTVV.

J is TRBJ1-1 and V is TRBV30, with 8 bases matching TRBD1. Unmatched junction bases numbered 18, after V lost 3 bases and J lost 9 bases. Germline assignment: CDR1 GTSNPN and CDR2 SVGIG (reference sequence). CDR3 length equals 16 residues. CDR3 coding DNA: TGTGCCTGGAGCCCAAGTTGGGACAGGACACAGTTTAAAGCTTTCTTT. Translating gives CAWSPSWDRTQFKAFF.

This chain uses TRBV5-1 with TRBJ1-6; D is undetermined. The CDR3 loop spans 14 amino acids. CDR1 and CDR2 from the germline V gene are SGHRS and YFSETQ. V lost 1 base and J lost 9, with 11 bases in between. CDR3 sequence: CASSLTLSGSPLHF. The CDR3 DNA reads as TGCGCCAGCAGCTTGACTCTCTCGGGTTCACCCCTCCACTTT.

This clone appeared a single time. CDR3 nucleotide sequence: TGTGCCAGCAGCTTCGGGACTAGCGCTCACACCGGGGAGCTGTTTTTT. This encodes CASSFGTSAHTGELFF. J is TRBJ2-2 and V is TRBV11-2, with 10 bases lining up with TRBD2. V lost 3 bases to trimming and J lost 3 bases; unmatched junction nucleotides: 4. This CDR3 comprises 16 residues. The germline gives CDR1 SGHAT, CDR2 FQNNGV.

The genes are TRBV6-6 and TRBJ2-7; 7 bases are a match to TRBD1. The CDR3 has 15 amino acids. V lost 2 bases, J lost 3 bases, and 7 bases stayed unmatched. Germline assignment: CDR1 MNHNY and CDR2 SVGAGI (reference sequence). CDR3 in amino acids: CASSYPPTGVYEQYF. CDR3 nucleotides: TGTGCCAGCAGTTACCCCCCCACAGGGGTCTACGAGCAGTACTTC.

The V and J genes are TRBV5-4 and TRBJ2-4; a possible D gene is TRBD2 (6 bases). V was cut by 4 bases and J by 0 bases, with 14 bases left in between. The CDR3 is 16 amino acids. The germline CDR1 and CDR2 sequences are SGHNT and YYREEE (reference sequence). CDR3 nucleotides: TGTGCCAGCAGCCTATTGGGGGGACCAGCCAAAAACATTCAGTACTTC. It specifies CASSLLGGPAKNIQYF. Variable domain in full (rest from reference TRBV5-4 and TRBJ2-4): ETGVTQSPTHLIKTRGQQVTLRCSSQSGHNTVSWYQQALGQGPQFIFQYYREEENGRGNFPPRFSGLQFPNYSSELNVNALELDDSALYLCASSLLGGPAKNIQYFGAGTRLSVL.

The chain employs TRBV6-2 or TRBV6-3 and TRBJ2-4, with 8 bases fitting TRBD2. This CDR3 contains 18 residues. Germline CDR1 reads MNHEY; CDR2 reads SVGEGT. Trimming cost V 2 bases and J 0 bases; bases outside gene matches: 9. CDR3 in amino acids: CASSYRGSGTLAKNIQYF. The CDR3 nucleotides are TGTGCCAGCAGTTACCGGGGTAGCGGGACCTTAGCCAAAAACATTCAGTACTTC.

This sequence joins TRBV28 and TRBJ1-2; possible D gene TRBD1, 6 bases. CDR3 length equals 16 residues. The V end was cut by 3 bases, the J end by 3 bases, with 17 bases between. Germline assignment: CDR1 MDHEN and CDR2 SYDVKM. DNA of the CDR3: TGTGCCAGCAGTTTCCCCAGGGGAGGGGGGGACTATGGCTACACCTTC. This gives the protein CASSFPRGGGDYGYTF.

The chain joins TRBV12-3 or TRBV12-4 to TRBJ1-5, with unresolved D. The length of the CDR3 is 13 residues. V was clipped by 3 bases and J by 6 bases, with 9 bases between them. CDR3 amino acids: CASSLRAGQPQHF. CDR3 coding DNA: TGTGCCAGCAGTTTGAGGGCGGGTCAGCCCCAGCATTTT.

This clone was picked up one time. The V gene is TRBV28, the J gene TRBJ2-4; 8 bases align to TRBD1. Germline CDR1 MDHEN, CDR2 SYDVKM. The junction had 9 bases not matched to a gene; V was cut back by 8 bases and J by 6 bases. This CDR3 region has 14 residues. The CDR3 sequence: CASLEDRAPNIQYF. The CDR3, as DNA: TGTGCCAGCCTCGAGGACAGGGCTCCAAACATTCAGTACTTC.

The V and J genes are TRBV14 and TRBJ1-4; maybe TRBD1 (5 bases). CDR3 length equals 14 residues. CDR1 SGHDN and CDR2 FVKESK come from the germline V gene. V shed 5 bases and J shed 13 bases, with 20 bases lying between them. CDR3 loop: CASSDDSASPGLFF. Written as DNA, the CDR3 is TGTGCCAGCAGCGACGACAGTGCAAGTCCGGGACTGTTTTTT.

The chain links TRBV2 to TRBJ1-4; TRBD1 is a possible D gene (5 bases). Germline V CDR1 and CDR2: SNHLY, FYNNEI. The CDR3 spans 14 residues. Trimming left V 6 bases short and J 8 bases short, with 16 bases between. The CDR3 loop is CASRKTDNVEKLFF. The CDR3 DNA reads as TGTGCCAGCAGGAAGACGGACAATGTGGAAAAACTGTTTTTT.

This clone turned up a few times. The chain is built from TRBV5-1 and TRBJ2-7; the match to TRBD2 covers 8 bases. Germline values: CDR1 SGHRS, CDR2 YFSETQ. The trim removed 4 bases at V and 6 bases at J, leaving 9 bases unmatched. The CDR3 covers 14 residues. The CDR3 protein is CASSPGTSFSEQYF. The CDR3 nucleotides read TGCGCCAGCAGCCCCGGGACTAGTTTCTCCGAGCAGTACTTC.

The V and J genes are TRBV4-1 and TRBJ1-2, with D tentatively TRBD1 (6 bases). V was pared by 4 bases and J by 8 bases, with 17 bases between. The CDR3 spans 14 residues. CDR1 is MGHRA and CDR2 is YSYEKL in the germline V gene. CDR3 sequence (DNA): TGCGCCAGCAGCCCCACAGGGTACCTGTTGGGCTACACCTTC. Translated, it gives CASSPTGYLLGYTF.

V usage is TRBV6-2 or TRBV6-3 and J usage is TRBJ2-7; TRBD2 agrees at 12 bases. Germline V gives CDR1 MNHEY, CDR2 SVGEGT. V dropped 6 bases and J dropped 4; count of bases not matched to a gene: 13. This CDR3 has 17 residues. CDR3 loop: CASSPGTSGSLWYEQYF. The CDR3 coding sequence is TGTGCCAGCAGCCCCGGGACTAGCGGGTCGTTGTGGTACGAGCAGTACTTC.

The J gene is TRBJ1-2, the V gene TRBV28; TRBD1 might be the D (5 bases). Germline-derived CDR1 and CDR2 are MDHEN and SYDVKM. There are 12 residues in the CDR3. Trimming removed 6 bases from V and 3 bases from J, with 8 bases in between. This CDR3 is CASRQTDYGYTF. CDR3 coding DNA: TGTGCCAGCAGGCAGACAGACTATGGCTACACCTTC.

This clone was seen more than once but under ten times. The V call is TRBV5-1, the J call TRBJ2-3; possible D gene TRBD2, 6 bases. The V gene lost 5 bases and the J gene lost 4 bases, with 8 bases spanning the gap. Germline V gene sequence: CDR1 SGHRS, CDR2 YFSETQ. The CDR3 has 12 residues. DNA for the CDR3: TGCGCCAGCAGACGGGAGTCAGATACGCAGTATTTT. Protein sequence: CASRRESDTQYF.

The CDR3 region has the DNA TGCGCCAGCAGCTTCATTGGGGCGCAAGAGCTTGAAGCTTTCTTT. The encoded protein is CASSFIGAQELEAFF. V and J are TRBV5-1 and TRBJ1-1, with D possibly matching TRBD1 (5 bases). Trimming took 2 bases from V and 7 from J, leaving 18 bases between them. Germline CDR1 and CDR2: SGHRS and YFSETQ. The CDR3 has 15 residues.

The CDR3 spells CASTWGGNTGELFF. CDR3 in DNA: TGCGCCAGCACTTGGGGCGGGAACACCGGGGAGCTGTTTTTT. The V and J genes are TRBV5-1 and TRBJ2-2; weak D call: TRBD1 (5 bases). Germline loops: CDR1 SGHRS, CDR2 YFSETQ. This CDR3 contains 14 residues. Deletions cut 6 bases from V and 1 base from J, with 10 bases between.

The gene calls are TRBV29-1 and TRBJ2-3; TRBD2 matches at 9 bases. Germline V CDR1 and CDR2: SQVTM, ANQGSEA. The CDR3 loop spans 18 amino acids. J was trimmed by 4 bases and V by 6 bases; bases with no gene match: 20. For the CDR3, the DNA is TGCAGCGTCGGAAGAATACCGGGACTAGCAAATTACGCAGATACGCAGTATTTT. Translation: CSVGRIPGLANYADTQYF.

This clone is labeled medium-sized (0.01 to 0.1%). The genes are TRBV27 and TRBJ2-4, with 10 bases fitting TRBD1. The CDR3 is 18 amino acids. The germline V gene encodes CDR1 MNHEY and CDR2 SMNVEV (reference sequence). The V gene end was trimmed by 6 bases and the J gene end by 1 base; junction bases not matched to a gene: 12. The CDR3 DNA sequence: TGTGCCAGCAGGGCCCTGGTAGGACAGGGGGTTGCCAAAAACATTCAGTACTTC. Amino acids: CASRALVGQGVAKNIQYF.

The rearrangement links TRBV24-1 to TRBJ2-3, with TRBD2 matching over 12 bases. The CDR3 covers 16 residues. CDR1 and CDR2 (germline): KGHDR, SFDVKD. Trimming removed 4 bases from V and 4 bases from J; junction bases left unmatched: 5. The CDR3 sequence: CATSDPSGGGADTQYF. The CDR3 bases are TGTGCCACCAGTGACCCTAGCGGGGGGGGCGCAGATACGCAGTATTTT.

CDR3 in DNA: TGTGCCAGCAGCTTGACAGGGAATTCACCCCTCCACTTT. It translates to CASSLTGNSPLHF. The chain is built from TRBV9 and TRBJ1-6; the match to TRBD1 covers 7 bases. This CDR3 has 13 amino acids. The J segment lost 7 bases and the V segment lost 4 bases, leaving 2 bases of the junction unmatched. The V gene's germline CDR1 is SGDLS and CDR2 YYNGEE. Looking up the rest from reference TRBV9 and TRBJ1-6 gives the full variable domain: DSGVTQTPKHLITATGQRVTLRCSPRSGDLSVYWYQQSLDQGLQFLIQYYNGEERAKGNILERFSAQQFPDLHSELNLSSLELGDSALYFCASSLTGNSPLHFGNGTRLTVT.

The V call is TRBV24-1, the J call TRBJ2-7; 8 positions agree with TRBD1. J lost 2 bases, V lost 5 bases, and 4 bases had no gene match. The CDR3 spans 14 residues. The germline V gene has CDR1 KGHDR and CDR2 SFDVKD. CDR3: CATSGGTGPYEQYF. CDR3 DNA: TGTGCCACCAGTGGAGGGACAGGACCCTACGAGCAGTACTTC.